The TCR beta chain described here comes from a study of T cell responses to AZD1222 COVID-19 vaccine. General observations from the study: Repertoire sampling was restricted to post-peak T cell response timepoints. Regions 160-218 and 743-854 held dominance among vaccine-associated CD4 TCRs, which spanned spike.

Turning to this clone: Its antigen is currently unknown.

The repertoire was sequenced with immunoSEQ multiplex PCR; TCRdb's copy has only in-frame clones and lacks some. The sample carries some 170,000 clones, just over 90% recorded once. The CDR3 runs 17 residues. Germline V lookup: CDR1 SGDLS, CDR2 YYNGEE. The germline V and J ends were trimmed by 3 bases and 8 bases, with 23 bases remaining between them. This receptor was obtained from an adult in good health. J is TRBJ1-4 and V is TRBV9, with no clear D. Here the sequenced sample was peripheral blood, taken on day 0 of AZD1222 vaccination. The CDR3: CASSAEPWITQREKLFF. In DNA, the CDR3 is TGTGCCAGCAGCGCCGAACCCTGGATTACACAACGGGAAAAACTGTTTTTT.